This entry is about one TCR beta chain. The table came from immunoSEQ multiplex PCR; TCRdb's copy has only in-frame clones and leaves some out. Seen here are 300,000 to 400,000 clones, roughly 88% observed once, and the top ten hold 0.83%. This record belongs to a study of cytomegalovirus exposure and HLA in healthy donors. The TCR was taken from a woman under 30 in good health and CMV-seronegative. Material: PBMCs.

CDR3 in amino acids: CASSSSSYNSPLHF. The CDR3 DNA sequence: TGTGCCAGCAGTTCCAGTTCCTATAATTCACCCCTCCACTTT. The rearrangement uses TRBV28 and TRBJ1-6; no firm D call. This CDR3 contains 14 residues. Trimming shortened V by 4 bases and J by 1 base, and 5 bases separated the two germline ends. Germline V lookup: CDR1 MDHEN, CDR2 SYDVKM.